This T cell receptor beta chain was recorded in a study of T cell responses to AZD1222 COVID-19 vaccine. Assay used: immunoSEQ multiplex PCR; TCRdb lists only in-frame clones, some missing. In the table there are 98,000 or so clones, about nine tenths of which are singletons. Study findings and constraints: Repertoires were collected only later (after the peak T cell response had occurred). A rise in Spike-specific TCR breadth and depth followed two AZD1222 doses.

Note on this clone: What it binds is not known.

The sequencing used peripheral blood, collected 28 days after the second AZD1222 dose. This receptor was obtained from an adult who received the AZD1222 COVID-19 vaccine.

The CDR3 sequence is CASSSGGTGRSYGYTF. CDR3 in DNA: TGTGCCAGCAGCTCTGGGGGGACAGGGCGAAGCTATGGCTACACCTTC. The chain uses TRBV5-4 and TRBJ1-2; TRBD1 matches 9 bases. Germline lookup yields CDR1 SGHNT and CDR2 YYREEE (reference sequence). This CDR3 is built from 16 residues. V was pared by 3 bases and J by 4 bases, with 10 bases of the junction left unmatched.